What follows are 20 T cell receptor beta chains derived from one specimen sequenced in a study of Graves' ophthalmopathy and Graves' hyperthyroidism. The authors amplified TCR beta CDR3 regions from RNA transcripts. RT-PCR in the first round used HTBI primers; a second-round multiplex PCR followed. MiXCR was run by TCRdb on the multiplex PCR reads, yielding one entry per CDR3 protein. The repertoire holds around 520,000 distinct CDR3 sequences, under 45% seen once, with about 4.1% in the top ten. Sequenced input: peripheral blood or thyroid tissue (not recorded which). Receptors were obtained from an adult man with Graves' hyperthyroidism.

V gene TRBV7-9 combines with J gene TRBJ2-3; no reliable D call. In germline, CDR1 is SEHNR, CDR2 FQNEAQ (reference sequence). Trimming took 1 base from V and 2 from J, leaving 4 bases between them. This CDR3 is 13 amino acids long. The DNA of the CDR3 is TGTGCCAGCAGCTTAGTTCACACAGATACGCAGTATTTT. This gives the protein CASSLVHTDTQYF.

The sample holds many counts of this clonotype. The gene calls are TRBV5-1 and TRBJ1-6; 8 bases align to TRBD1. This CDR3 is built from 15 residues. The junction had 5 bases not matched to a gene; V was cut back by 0 bases and J by 9 bases. The germline V gene has CDR1 SGHRS and CDR2 YFSETQ. This CDR3 is CASSLGTGPSSPLHF. In DNA, the CDR3 is TGCGCCAGCAGCTTGGGGACAGGGCCTAGTTCACCCCTCCACTTT.

In DNA form, the CDR3 reads TGCGCCAGCAGCCAAGCGGCCGACAGGGCCACTGAAGCTTTCTTT. It yields the protein CASSQAADRATEAFF. The chain carries TRBV4-1 and TRBJ1-1; 7 nucleotides line up with TRBD1. The CDR3 totals 15 residues. Germline CDR1 and CDR2: MGHRA and YSYEKL. J gave up 4 bases and V 1 base, and 6 bases lay outside the gene matches.

The chain links TRBV2 to TRBJ2-5; the match to TRBD2 covers 13 bases. Germline CDR1 is SNHLY and CDR2 is FYNNEI. With 10 bases clipped from V and 3 bases from J, the junction kept 5 bases outside the gene matches. This CDR3 comprises 14 residues. The CDR3 sequence is CATDGTSGKETQYF. The DNA for the CDR3 is TGTGCCACCGACGGGACTAGCGGGAAAGAGACCCAGTACTTC.

This clonotype was seen many times. In nucleotides, the CDR3 is TGTGCCAGCAATGTACGGGACTCCGGGGAGCTGTTTTTT. Residues: CASNVRDSGELFF. V and J are TRBV2 and TRBJ2-2, with D possibly matching TRBD2 (6 bases). Germline CDR1 SNHLY, CDR2 FYNNEI. The CDR3 loop spans 13 amino acids. V was clipped by 7 bases and J by 6 bases, with 12 bases between them.

This clonotype showed up many times. The chain is built from TRBV5-1 and TRBJ2-2; D uncertain. This CDR3 comprises 15 residues. V dropped 0 bases and J dropped 4 bases, with 10 bases sitting between them. The V gene's germline CDR1 is SGHRS and CDR2 YFSETQ. CDR3 protein: CASSLEVSGTGELFF. CDR3 DNA: TGCGCCAGCAGCTTGGAGGTTTCGGGCACCGGGGAGCTGTTTTTT.

The V gene is TRBV5-1, the J gene TRBJ2-5; D might be TRBD1 (5 bases). This CDR3 is 15 amino acids long. Germline V gene sequence: CDR1 SGHRS, CDR2 YFSETQ. V dropped 0 bases and J dropped 2 bases, with 11 bases sitting between them. The CDR3 sequence: CASSLEGRAQETQYF. CDR3 sequence (DNA): TGCGCCAGCAGCTTGGAGGGCAGGGCTCAAGAGACCCAGTACTTC.

At least ten counts were recorded for this clonotype. This chain links TRBV6-1 with TRBJ1-5; 9 nucleotides align to TRBD1. CDR1 is MNHNS, CDR2 SASEGT, per germline. V lost 6 bases and J lost 4; bases outside the gene matches: 10. This CDR3 has 16 residues. CDR3 DNA sequence: TGTGCCAGCAGCCCTAAGGGACAGGGAGGGAATCAGCCCCAGCATTTT. This gives the protein CASSPKGQGGNQPQHF.

This clonotype was counted at least ten times. CDR3 nucleotide sequence: TGTGCCAGCAGCCCCGTGGGACAGGGGGACGTCTACGAGCAGTACTTC. It is translated as CASSPVGQGDVYEQYF. The rearrangement uses TRBV7-2 and TRBJ2-7; TRBD1 matches 11 bases. With V trimmed by 5 bases and J by 3 bases, 9 bases remained unmatched. The CDR3 sequence is 16 residues long. From germline, CDR1 is SGHTA and CDR2 FQGNSA.

This clonotype was counted ten times or more. The gene calls are TRBV20-1 and TRBJ1-2; D is uncertain. V dropped 1 base and J dropped 6 bases, with 12 bases sitting between them. Germline loops: CDR1 DFQATT, CDR2 SNEGSKA (reference sequence). The CDR3 runs 13 residues. CDR3 DNA: TGCAGTGCTAGAGTCCCCGACTCGGATGGCTACACCTTC. Encoded protein: CSARVPDSDGYTF.

The DNA of the CDR3 is TGTGCCAGCAGCCAGGTAGAGGGAACCTATAATTCACCCCTCCACTTT. It codes for CASSQVEGTYNSPLHF. V and J are TRBV3-1 and TRBJ1-6, with D uncertain. V was cut by 3 bases and J by 2 bases, with 11 bases left in between. In germline, CDR1 is LGHDT, CDR2 YNNKEL (reference sequence). The CDR3 is made up of 16 amino acids. Full variable domain (missing parts from reference TRBV3-1 and TRBJ1-6): DTAVSQTPKYLVTQMGNDKSIKCEQNLGHDTMYWYKQDSKKFLKIMFSYNNKELIINETVPNRFSPKSPDKAHLNLHINSLELGDSAVYFCASSQVEGTYNSPLHFGNGTRLTVT.

About this clonotype itself: This may arise from a read error, as a much more abundant clone is one base away. The gene calls are TRBV7-2 and TRBJ2-2; 8 bases are shared with TRBD1. Germline values: CDR1 SGHTA, CDR2 FQGNSA. J was trimmed by 6 bases and V by 1 base; bases with no gene match: 7. This CDR3 is built from 16 residues. The CDR3 here is CASSLDRQGWAGELFF. The CDR3 DNA sequence: TGTGCCAGCAGCTTAGATAGACAGGGGTGGGCCGGGGAGCTGTTTTTT.

This clonotype was observed at least ten times. This chain joins TRBV19 and TRBJ1-5, with unresolved D. Trimming cost V 7 bases and J 5 bases, with 9 bases left between them. The CDR3 is 12 amino acids. CDR1 LNHDA and CDR2 SQIVND come from the germline V gene (reference sequence). The CDR3 bases are TGTGCCAGTACCCAGCAGGATCAGCCCCAGCATTTT. Translation gives CASTQQDQPQHF.

Comments on this clonotype: A much larger clonotype is one base distant, so this may be a read error. The chain uses TRBV12-3 or TRBV12-4 and TRBJ2-2; 7 bases are shared with TRBD1. CDR3 size: 16 residues. The DNA of the CDR3 is TGTGCCAGCAGTATTTCAGTGACAGGGCGGACCGGGGAGCCGTTTTTT. As protein: CASSISVTGRTGEPFF.

Notes on this clonotype: This sequence may be a read error, since a much larger clone differs from it by one base. This chain uses TRBV5-4 with TRBJ1-6; possible D gene TRBD1, 6 bases. Germline CDR1 reads SGHNT; CDR2 reads YYREEE (reference sequence). The CDR3 sequence is 13 residues long. The CDR3 coding sequence is TGTGCCAGCAGCTCCGTATTGGGGGCACCCTTCCACTTT. It codes for CASSSVLGAPFHF.

The genes are TRBV2 and TRBJ1-5; the D gene is possibly TRBD1 (5 bases). The CDR3 has 15 residues. The germline V and J ends were trimmed by 7 bases and 3 bases, with 16 bases remaining between them. CDR1 and CDR2 from the germline V gene are SNHLY and FYNNEI. This chain's CDR3 is CASKNLTGPNQPQHF. CDR3 in DNA: TGTGCCAGCAAGAATCTAACAGGACCCAATCAGCCCCAGCATTTT.

The chain uses TRBV6-6 and TRBJ2-7; 8 nucleotides line up with TRBD2. The J call may be in error: the DNA end matches TRBJ2-1 better. CDR3 length equals 16 residues. CDR1 is MNHNY, CDR2 SVGAGI, per germline (reference sequence). CDR3 amino acids: CASSYLAGTRYNEQFF. As DNA, the CDR3 is TGTGCCAGCAGTTACTTGGCCGGGACTAGATACAATGAGCAGTTCTTC.

This clonotype was detected many times. CDR3 DNA sequence: TGTGCCAGCAGTGCGATGGCGCTTGGAGGGCCCCAGCATTTT. It yields the protein CASSAMALGGPQHF. The V and J genes are TRBV2 and TRBJ1-5; D is uncertain. The germline CDR1 and CDR2 sequences are SNHLY and FYNNEI. The CDR3 is 14 amino acids. The V and J ends lost 4 bases and 9 bases respectively, with 16 bases between them.

The chain has TRBV25-1 and TRBJ1-4; D may be TRBD1 (6 bases). The ends were cut back, 8 bases at V and 7 bases at J, with 11 bases in the middle. Germline-derived CDR1 and CDR2 are MGHDK and SYGVNS. CDR3 size: 12 residues. The CDR3 region is CASVQGGEKLFF. CDR3 bases: TGTGCCAGCGTACAAGGGGGTGAAAAACTGTTTTTT.

This clonotype was counted at least ten times. The chain links TRBV9 to TRBJ1-6, with 9 bases fitting TRBD1. From germline, CDR1 is SGDLS and CDR2 YYNGEE. The CDR3 covers 18 residues. V lost 0 bases and J lost 0; bases outside the gene matches: 4. In DNA form, the CDR3 reads TGTGCCAGCAGCGTAGTAGGGACAGGGAGCTCCTATAATTCACCCCTCCACTTT. Translation gives CASSVVGTGSSYNSPLHF.